One sample yielded the 20 T cell receptor beta chains listed below, sequenced in a study of OX40 agonist ivuxolimab in advanced cancers. Method: immunoSEQ multiplex PCR; TCRdb's copy keeps in-frame clones and lacks some. The sample carries some 19,000 clones, around 90% recorded once. Sequencing was performed on CD4+ or CD8+ T cells sorted from blood, taken in a trial of the OX40 agonist ivuxolimab. The receptors derive from an adult with an advanced solid tumor such as melanoma, head and neck, liver or kidney cancer.

J is TRBJ1-1 and V is TRBV5-5; the D gene is possibly TRBD1 (5 bases). This CDR3 spans 13 amino acids. Trimming stripped 5 bases from V and 1 base from J, with 9 bases between. Looked up from germline, CDR1 is SGHKS and CDR2 is YYEKEE (reference sequence). This chain's CDR3 is CASRLTANTEAFF. DNA of the CDR3: TGTGCCAGCAGGTTGACAGCGAACACTGAAGCTTTCTTT.

V gene TRBV7-6 combines with J gene TRBJ2-2, with 9 bases aligning to TRBD2. Germline CDR1 and CDR2: SGHVS and FNYEAQ. Trimming cost V 0 bases and J 6 bases; bases outside gene matches: 14. The CDR3 spans 19 residues. For the CDR3, the DNA is TGTGCCAGCAGCTTAGCAAGGGGAGCGGGGGGAAGTAGAGCCGGGGAGCTGTTTTTT. Translated, it gives CASSLARGAGGSRAGELFF.

This clone was seen only once. The rearrangement joins TRBV6-5 to TRBJ2-5, with a tentative D call TRBD2 (5 bases). Germline V gives CDR1 MNHEY, CDR2 SVGAGI. Trimming took 6 bases from V and 0 from J, leaving 14 bases between them. The CDR3 is made up of 15 amino acids. The CDR3 DNA sequence: TGTGCCAGCAGCCCCAGAGAGGGCCACCAAGAGACCCAGTACTTC. Protein product: CASSPREGHQETQYF.

The J gene is TRBJ2-1, the V gene TRBV14, with 7 bases identical to TRBD2. Losses at the gene ends were 1 base for V and 3 bases for J; bases not matched to a gene: 9. Germline assignment: CDR1 SGHDN and CDR2 FVKESK. The CDR3 runs 17 residues. CDR3 DNA sequence: TGTGCCAGCAGCCAAGTTGGTCGAGCTAGCGGCTACAATGAGCAGTTCTTC. This sequence encodes CASSQVGRASGYNEQFF.

The chain combines TRBV5-1 with TRBJ2-3; D unclear. The germline V and J ends were trimmed by 1 base and 0 bases, with 15 bases remaining between them. This CDR3 is built from 17 residues. The germline CDR1 and CDR2 sequences are SGHRS and YFSETQ. The DNA for the CDR3 is TGCGCCAGCAGCTTGAGGACGGCCATTCCTAGCACAGATACGCAGTATTTT. Amino acids: CASSLRTAIPSTDTQYF.

The V and J genes are TRBV10-3 and TRBJ2-3; TRBD1 agrees at 7 bases. The germline V gene has CDR1 ENHRY and CDR2 SYGVKD. The CDR3 loop spans 16 amino acids. V dropped 10 bases and J dropped 3; count of bases not matched to a gene: 16. The CDR3 protein is CATTSIEGATTDTQYF. CDR3 DNA sequence: TGTGCCACCACCTCAATAGAGGGGGCGACGACAGATACGCAGTATTTT.

CDR3 DNA: TGTGCCAGCAGCTTGGCCGGGGCGCCCATGAACACTGAAGCTTTCTTT. This gives the protein CASSLAGAPMNTEAFF. The chain links TRBV5-4 to TRBJ1-1; D is possibly TRBD1 (5 bases). The germline gives CDR1 SGHNT, CDR2 YYREEE (reference sequence). The CDR3 is 16 amino acids. Trimming took off 0 bases at V and 0 bases at J, with 12 bases between the two ends. The whole variable domain, remainder taken from reference TRBV5-4 and TRBJ1-1, is ETGVTQSPTHLIKTRGQQVTLRCSSQSGHNTVSWYQQALGQGPQFIFQYYREEENGRGNFPPRFSGLQFPNYSSELNVNALELDDSALYLCASSLAGAPMNTEAFFGQGTRLTVV.

The chain couples TRBV4-1 to TRBJ2-3; maybe TRBD2 (5 bases). Germline values: CDR1 MGHRA, CDR2 YSYEKL. V was clipped by 5 bases and J by 5 bases, with 17 bases between them. The CDR3 is 15 residues long. The CDR3 reads CASSSPAGGLDTQYF. The CDR3 region has the DNA TGCGCCAGCAGCTCCCCGGCAGGCGGGCTAGATACGCAGTATTTT.

The chain couples TRBV27 to TRBJ1-5; possibly TRBD1 for D (5 bases). The CDR3 runs to 13 residues. V was trimmed by 6 bases and J by 4 bases, leaving 10 bases between them. Germline CDR1 reads MNHEY; CDR2 reads SMNVEV (reference sequence). Here the CDR3 reads CASRRGSNQPQHF. CDR3 nucleotides: TGTGCCAGCAGGCGGGGCAGTAATCAGCCCCAGCATTTT.

This chain joins TRBV7-3 and TRBJ2-1; 7 bases are shared with TRBD1. The V gene's germline CDR1 is SGHTA and CDR2 FQGTGA. V lost 5 bases, J lost 4 bases, and 11 bases stayed unmatched. This CDR3 has 16 amino acids. The CDR3 here is CASSTSGTELYNEQFF. Written as DNA, the CDR3 is TGTGCCAGCAGCACCTCCGGGACAGAACTTTACAATGAGCAGTTCTTC. Full variable domain (outside the CDR3, taken from reference TRBV7-3 and TRBJ2-1): GAGVSQTPSNKVTEKGKYVELRCDPISGHTALYWYRQSLGQGPEFLIYFQGTGAADDSGLPNDRFFAVRPEGSVSTLKIQRTERGDSAVYLCASSTSGTELYNEQFFGPGTRLTVL.

This clone has only one observation. The chain recombines TRBV11-3 with TRBJ2-1; D remains unclear. The germline V gene encodes CDR1 SGHNT and CDR2 YENEEA. V gave up 0 bases and J gave up 2 bases, with 8 bases separating them. This CDR3 comprises 15 residues. The CDR3 DNA reads as TGTGCCAGCAGCTTAGATTGGGCTACCTACAATGAGCAGTTCTTC. Its translation: CASSLDWATYNEQFF.

The chain combines TRBV4-1 with TRBJ1-2; maybe TRBD1 (5 bases). Germline V gene data show CDR1 as MGHRA and CDR2 as YSYEKL. The CDR3 extends over 15 amino acids. Trimming left V 1 base short and J 0 bases short, with 9 bases between. The CDR3 loop is CASSQVQVSNYGYTF. DNA of the CDR3: TGCGCCAGCAGCCAAGTACAGGTTTCTAACTATGGCTACACCTTC.

The chain joins TRBV7-8 to TRBJ2-1; 12 bases are shared with TRBD2. V was pared by 6 bases and J by 9 bases, with 0 bases of the junction left unmatched. The CDR3 spans 12 residues. Germline loops: CDR1 SGHVS, CDR2 FQNEAQ. The CDR3 DNA reads as TGTGCCAGCAGGGGACTAGCGGGTGAGCAGTTCTTC. Protein product: CASRGLAGEQFF.

The J gene is TRBJ1-5, the V gene TRBV6-6, with 9 bases fitting TRBD1. Trimming took 6 bases from V and 2 from J; bases not matched to a gene: 5. The CDR3 totals 15 residues. The V gene's germline CDR1 is MNHNY and CDR2 SVGAGI (reference sequence). Here the CDR3 DNA reads TGTGCCAGCAGCGACAGGGGGGTGGGCAATCAGCCCCAGCATTTT. Residues: CASSDRGVGNQPQHF.

The chain is built from TRBV27 and TRBJ1-5; 9 bases fit TRBD1. J gave up 2 bases and V 6 bases, and 5 bases lay outside the gene matches. CDR3 length: 15 residues. Germline assignment: CDR1 MNHEY and CDR2 SMNVEV (reference sequence). DNA of the CDR3: TGTGCCAGCAGATACAGGGGGCTCGGCAATCAGCCCCAGCATTTT. It specifies CASRYRGLGNQPQHF.

The rearrangement uses TRBV4-1 and TRBJ1-5; D not resolved. CDR3 length: 15 amino acids. Germline V CDR1 and CDR2: MGHRA, YSYEKL. Trimming shortened V by 2 bases and J by 0 bases, and 8 bases separated the two germline ends. The CDR3 here is CASSQLGVSNQPQHF. The CDR3, as DNA: TGCGCCAGCAGCCAACTGGGCGTTAGCAATCAGCCCCAGCATTTT.

This clone was seen just once. Written as DNA, the CDR3 is TGTGCCAGCAGCAAACCCCGGCGACAGATGAACACTGAAGCTTTCTTT. Translating gives CASSKPRRQMNTEAFF. This rearrangement joins TRBV21-1 to TRBJ1-1; no check of the table's D call, TRBD1, against the DNA was made. TRBV21-1 is marked as a pseudogene. The CDR3 is 16 amino acids.

This clone occurred once. The genes are TRBV5-4 and TRBJ1-1, with TRBD1 matching over 8 bases. V shed 2 bases and J 11 bases; nucleotides not matched to a gene: 8. CDR3 length: 13 residues. Germline V gene data show CDR1 as SGHNT and CDR2 as YYREEE (reference sequence). CDR3 region: CASSFTGGGSAFF. The CDR3 region has the DNA TGTGCCAGCAGCTTTACAGGGGGTGGCTCGGCTTTCTTT.

This chain links TRBV20-1 with TRBJ1-2; D unclear. The CDR3 covers 11 residues. CDR1 is DFQATT and CDR2 is SNEGSKA in the germline V gene (reference sequence). V lost 5 bases, J lost 7 bases, and 11 bases lay in between. The CDR3 DNA reads TGCAGTGCTCCCCGCGAGACTGGCTACACCTTC. Translation: CSAPRETGYTF.

DNA of the CDR3: TGTGCCAGCAGTCCAGGATACAGGGACACCATATATTTT. It codes for CASSPGYRDTIYF. The chain combines TRBV27 with TRBJ1-3, with a weak D call TRBD1 (6 bases). V lost 5 bases, J lost 8 bases, and 13 bases lay in between. CDR1 and CDR2 from the germline V gene are MNHEY and SMNVEV (reference sequence). This CDR3 has 13 residues.